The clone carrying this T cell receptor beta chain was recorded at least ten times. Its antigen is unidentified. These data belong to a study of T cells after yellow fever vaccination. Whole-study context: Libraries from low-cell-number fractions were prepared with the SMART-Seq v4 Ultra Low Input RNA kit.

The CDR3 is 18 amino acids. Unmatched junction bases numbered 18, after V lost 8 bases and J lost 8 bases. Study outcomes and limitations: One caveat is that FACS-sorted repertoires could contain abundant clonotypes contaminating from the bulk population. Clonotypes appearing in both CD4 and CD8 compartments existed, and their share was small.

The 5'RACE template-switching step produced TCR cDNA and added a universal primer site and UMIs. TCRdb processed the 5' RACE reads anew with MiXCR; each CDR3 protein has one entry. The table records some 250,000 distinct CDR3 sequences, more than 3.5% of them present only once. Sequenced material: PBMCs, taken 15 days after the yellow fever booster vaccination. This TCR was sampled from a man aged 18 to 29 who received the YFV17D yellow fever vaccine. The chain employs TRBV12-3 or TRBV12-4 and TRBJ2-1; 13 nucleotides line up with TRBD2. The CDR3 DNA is TGTGCCAGCCGCCCCAGGAGACTAGCGGGGGGACGACACGATGAGCAGTTCTTC. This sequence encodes CASRPRRLAGGRHDEQFF.